These 22 T cell receptor beta chains originate from one sample sequenced in a study of T cells in Graves' hyperthyroidism and ophthalmopathy. Amplified TCR beta CDR3 regions derived from RNA transcripts. The HTBI primer set drove a first-round RT-PCR of the TCR CDR3. TCRdb independently ran MiXCR on the multiplex PCR reads; one entry per CDR3 protein. Here the sample spans a few hundred thousand distinct CDR3 sequences, about 13% being singletons. Sequencing input: blood. Receptors originate from a young woman with Graves' hyperthyroidism.

The chain links TRBV11-3 to TRBJ2-1; D might be TRBD1 (5 bases). CDR1 SGHNT and CDR2 YENEEA come from the germline V gene. The CDR3 spans 16 residues. V dropped 5 bases and J dropped 3 bases, with 17 bases sitting between them. The CDR3 sequence is CASSTTRGPGYNEQFF. The CDR3, as DNA: TGTGCCAGCAGCACCACAAGGGGTCCCGGCTACAATGAGCAGTTCTTC.

In its sample, this clonotype was seen many times. V and J are TRBV27 and TRBJ2-5, with TRBD2 identical over 9 bases. Trimming took 6 bases from V and 2 from J; bases not matched to a gene: 7. Germline V gene sequence: CDR1 MNHEY, CDR2 SMNVEV (reference sequence). This CDR3 is built from 15 residues. CDR3 DNA sequence: TGTGCCAGCAGCCTAGGGACTAGCATACAAGAGACCCAGTACTTC. Amino acids: CASSLGTSIQETQYF.

This clonotype appeared many times. This chain connects TRBV4-2 to TRBJ1-6; 9 bases match TRBD1. There are 15 residues in the CDR3. CDR1 and CDR2 from the germline V gene are LGHNA and YNFKEQ. After removal of 4 bases from V and 5 bases from J, the junction contained 3 bases not matched to a gene. CDR3: CASSRRQGDNSPLHF. Here the CDR3 DNA reads TGTGCCAGCAGCCGCCGACAGGGGGATAATTCACCCCTCCACTTT.

The V call is TRBV5-1, the J call TRBJ2-2, with TRBD2 matching over 12 bases. The ends lost 4 bases at V and 8 bases at J; junction bases unmatched: 9. The germline V gene encodes CDR1 SGHRS and CDR2 YFSETQ. CDR3 length: 16 amino acids. The CDR3 sequence: CASSRGLAGGPGELFF. The CDR3 nucleotides read TGCGCCAGCAGCCGCGGTCTAGCGGGAGGGCCAGGGGAGCTGTTTTTT.

This clonotype was recorded at least ten times. V usage is TRBV20-1 and J usage is TRBJ1-1, with D unclear. The CDR3 runs to 10 residues. Looked up from germline, CDR1 is DFQATT and CDR2 is SNEGSKA (reference sequence). Trimming took 6 bases from V and 1 from J, leaving 3 bases between them. The CDR3 bases are TGCAGTGCCGAGAACACTGAAGCTTTCTTT. Protein sequence: CSAENTEAFF.

This clonotype was recorded many times. The chain uses TRBV20-1 and TRBJ2-7; D is possibly TRBD2 (5 bases). The V and J ends lost 3 bases and 1 base respectively, with 7 bases between them. CDR1 and CDR2 (germline): DFQATT, SNEGSKA (reference sequence). The CDR3 sequence is 12 residues long. The chain's CDR3 is CSASQRSYEQYF. CDR3 DNA: TGCAGTGCTAGTCAGCGGTCCTACGAGCAGTACTTC.

In its sample, this clonotype was seen many times. V usage is TRBV19 and J usage is TRBJ1-2; tentatively, D is TRBD1 (5 bases). V was clipped by 5 bases and J by 3 bases, with 16 bases between them. CDR3 size: 15 residues. Germline V lookup: CDR1 LNHDA, CDR2 SQIVND (reference sequence). CDR3 loop: CASSVFQGGHYGYTF. For the CDR3, the DNA is TGTGCCAGTAGTGTATTTCAGGGAGGGCACTATGGCTACACCTTC.

The chain recombines TRBV6-1 with TRBJ2-3; unclear D gene. Trimming pared 8 bases from V and 6 bases from J, leaving 12 bases between. CDR3 length: 12 amino acids. Germline assignment: CDR1 MNHNS and CDR2 SASEGT. CDR3 amino acids: CASASVGDTQYF. CDR3 coding DNA: TGTGCCAGCGCCTCGGTTGGGGATACGCAGTATTTT.

This clonotype was picked up many times. The chain joins TRBV6-1 to TRBJ2-2; possible D gene TRBD1, 6 bases. This CDR3 contains 16 residues. CDR1 and CDR2 (germline): MNHNS, SASEGT. Between the trimmed V and J ends, which lost 8 bases and 2 bases, there was a span of 18 bases. This CDR3 reads CASLRGSLGNTGELFF. CDR3 nucleotides: TGTGCCAGCTTGAGGGGGAGTCTAGGAAACACCGGGGAGCTGTTTTTT.

As to this clonotype: This clone may be a read error of a much larger clone one base away. V usage is TRBV27 and J usage is TRBJ1-2, with 11 bases lining up with TRBD1. Germline-derived CDR1 and CDR2 are MNHEY and SMNVEV (reference sequence). V was pared by 4 bases and J by 1 base, with 2 bases of the junction left unmatched. The CDR3 loop spans 15 amino acids. This chain's CDR3 is CASSYGTGGNYGYTF. The CDR3 DNA reads as TGTGCCAGCAGTTACGGGACAGGGGGTAACTATGGCTACACCTTC.

This clonotype was recorded at least ten times. V and J are TRBV6-2 or TRBV6-3 and TRBJ1-2; 9 nucleotides align to TRBD1. V was clipped by 4 bases and J by 4 bases; unmatched bases: 4. The CDR3 consists of 14 residues. Germline V gene data show CDR1 as MNHEY and CDR2 as SVGEGT. CDR3 in amino acids: CASSSGTGPYGYTF. The CDR3 DNA sequence: TGTGCCAGCAGTTCCGGGACAGGGCCCTATGGCTACACCTTC.

As for this clonotype: Germline is not matched at one junction end, which may reflect a read error. J is TRBJ1-2 and V is TRBV7-9; 7 bases are shared with TRBD1. From germline, CDR1 is SEHNR and CDR2 FQNEAQ (reference sequence). The CDR3 is made up of 16 amino acids. The CDR3 sequence is CASSQVAGGGRYGYTF. The CDR3, as DNA: TGCGCCAGCAGCCAAGTAGCTGGAGGGGGCCGCTATGGCTACACCTTC.

This CDR3 reads CATSRMTSGTIQETQYF. The CDR3 DNA reads as TGTGCCACCAGCAGAATGACTAGCGGGACGATTCAAGAGACCCAGTACTTC. This chain joins TRBV15 and TRBJ2-5; 11 bases align to TRBD2. The CDR3 is made up of 17 amino acids. V lost 2 bases to trimming and J lost 2 bases; unmatched junction nucleotides: 7. Germline CDR1 is LNHNV and CDR2 is YYDKDF (reference sequence).

This clonotype occurred a few times. V is TRBV19 and J is TRBJ2-5; 10 bases line up with TRBD2. CDR1 and CDR2 (germline): LNHDA, SQIVND (reference sequence). This CDR3 region has 16 residues. Trimming removed 6 bases from V and 2 bases from J; junction bases left unmatched: 9. CDR3 in amino acids: CASSPGQAGGQETQYF. CDR3 nucleotide sequence: TGTGCCAGTAGCCCAGGGCAAGCGGGAGGGCAAGAGACCCAGTACTTC.

This clonotype was counted ten times or more. The chain is built from TRBV5-1 and TRBJ2-7; D might be TRBD1 (7 bases). This CDR3 contains 17 residues. Trimming left V 3 bases short and J 0 bases short, with 19 bases between. Germline CDR1 is SGHRS and CDR2 is YFSETQ. The DNA of the CDR3 is TGCGCCAGCAGCTGGAGGGGGCCCGGGGAATTCTCCTACGAGCAGTACTTC. It codes for CASSWRGPGEFSYEQYF.

The table lists this clonotype with a few counts. V usage is TRBV7-9 and J usage is TRBJ1-2; 8 positions match TRBD1. Germline lookup yields CDR1 SEHNR and CDR2 FQNEAQ (reference sequence). Losses at the gene ends were 1 base for V and 7 bases for J; bases not matched to a gene: 8. The CDR3 totals 15 residues. In nucleotides, the CDR3 is TGTGCCAGCAGCTTAGTCCAGGGGGCGAAGTCTGGCTACACCTTC. This sequence encodes CASSLVQGAKSGYTF.

The V gene is TRBV6-5, the J gene TRBJ2-1; D possibly matches TRBD1 or TRBD2 (5 bases each). V lost 5 bases to trimming and J lost 0 bases, with 14 bases between them. Germline CDR1 and CDR2: MNHEY and SVGAGI. The CDR3 sequence is 16 residues long. The CDR3 region is CASSHGDGNSYNEQFF. The CDR3 nucleotides are TGTGCCAGCAGTCACGGGGACGGGAACTCCTACAATGAGCAGTTCTTC.

This clonotype appeared a few times. The rearrangement links TRBV20-1 to TRBJ2-1; 9 bases fit TRBD1. CDR1 is DFQATT and CDR2 is SNEGSKA in the germline V gene (reference sequence). There are 12 residues in the CDR3. The trim removed 7 bases at V and 7 bases at J, leaving 5 bases unmatched. In nucleotides, the CDR3 is TGCAGTGGGGGACAGGGTTGGAATGAGCAGTTCTTC. It specifies CSGGQGWNEQFF.

This clonotype appeared many times. The chain has TRBV7-9 and TRBJ2-3; tentatively, D is TRBD2 (6 bases). Germline loops: CDR1 SEHNR, CDR2 FQNEAQ (reference sequence). V was clipped by 3 bases and J by 1 base, with 11 bases between them. The CDR3 covers 15 residues. The CDR3 region is CASSFSGTGTDTQYF. The CDR3 DNA reads as TGTGCCAGCAGCTTCTCTGGGACTGGCACAGATACGCAGTATTTT.

This clonotype was found many times. The J gene is TRBJ1-2, the V gene TRBV3-1, with no clear D. This CDR3 is built from 13 residues. The germline gives CDR1 LGHDT, CDR2 YNNKEL (reference sequence). Trimming took 3 bases from V and 6 from J, leaving 11 bases between them. Written as DNA, the CDR3 is TGTGCCAGCAGCCATGCGAGGGTAAATGGCTACACCTTC. Translating it yields CASSHARVNGYTF. Drawing the rest from reference TRBV3-1 and TRBJ1-2, the complete variable domain is DTAVSQTPKYLVTQMGNDKSIKCEQNLGHDTMYWYKQDSKKFLKIMFSYNNKELIINETVPNRFSPKSPDKAHLNLHINSLELGDSAVYFCASSHARVNGYTFGSGTRLTVV.

Many counts were recorded for this clonotype. The chain is built from TRBV7-9 and TRBJ2-7; 9 positions agree with TRBD1. The junction had 14 bases not matched to a gene; V was cut back by 4 bases and J by 4 bases. The CDR3 totals 17 residues. Germline V gene lookup returns CDR1 SEHNR and CDR2 FQNEAQ (reference sequence). CDR3 nucleotide sequence: TGTGCCAGCAGCTCGCCGACACAGACAGGGGGGCTTTACGAGCAGTACTTC. It yields the protein CASSSPTQTGGLYEQYF.

This clonotype was observed a handful of times. The CDR3 is CASSSGPPNTDTQYF. The CDR3 DNA reads as TGTGCCAGCAGCTCAGGACCCCCAAACACAGATACGCAGTATTTT. The gene calls are TRBV5-6 and TRBJ2-3; D not certain. The germline gives CDR1 SGHDT, CDR2 YYEEEE. Trimming took 3 bases from V and 2 from J, leaving 13 bases between them. The CDR3 is 15 residues long.